This paragraph reports one T cell receptor beta chain. Its specificity is unknown. This entry belongs to a study of T cell responses to AZD1222 COVID-19 vaccine. Study-level points and caveats: Sampled repertoires all dated from after the peak T cell response.

From germline, CDR1 is LGHDT and CDR2 YNNKEL (reference sequence). CDR3 length: 16 residues. The V gene end was trimmed by 0 bases and the J gene end by 0 bases; junction bases not matched to a gene: 5. Sequencing was performed with immunoSEQ multiplex PCR; in TCRdb, only in-frame clones are kept and a portion is missing. The data hold around 130,000 clones, with about 93% observed a single time. Material: peripheral blood, obtained on day 0 of AZD1222 vaccination. This TCR derives from an adult in good health. V and J are TRBV3-1 (or the pseudogene TRBV3-2) and TRBJ2-7; 7 bases fit TRBD1. CDR3 in amino acids: CASSQDGTAFSYEQYF. DNA of the CDR3: TGTGCCAGCAGCCAAGACGGGACAGCGTTCTCCTACGAGCAGTACTTC.